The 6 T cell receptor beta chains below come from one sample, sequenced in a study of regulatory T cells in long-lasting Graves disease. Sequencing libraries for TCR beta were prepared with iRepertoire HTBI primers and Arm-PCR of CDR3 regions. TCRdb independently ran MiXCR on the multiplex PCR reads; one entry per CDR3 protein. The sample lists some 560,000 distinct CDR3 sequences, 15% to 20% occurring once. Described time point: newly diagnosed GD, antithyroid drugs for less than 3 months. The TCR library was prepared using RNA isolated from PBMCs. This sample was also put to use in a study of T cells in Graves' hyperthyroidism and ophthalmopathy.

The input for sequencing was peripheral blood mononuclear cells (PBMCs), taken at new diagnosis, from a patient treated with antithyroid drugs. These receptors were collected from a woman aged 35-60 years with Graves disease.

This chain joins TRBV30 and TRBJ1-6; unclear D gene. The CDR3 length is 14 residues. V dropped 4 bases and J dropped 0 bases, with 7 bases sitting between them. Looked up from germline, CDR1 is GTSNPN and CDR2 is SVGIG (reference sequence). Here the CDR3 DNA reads TGTGCCTGGACCCGGGTCTCCTATAATTCACCCCTCCACTTT. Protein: CAWTRVSYNSPLHF.

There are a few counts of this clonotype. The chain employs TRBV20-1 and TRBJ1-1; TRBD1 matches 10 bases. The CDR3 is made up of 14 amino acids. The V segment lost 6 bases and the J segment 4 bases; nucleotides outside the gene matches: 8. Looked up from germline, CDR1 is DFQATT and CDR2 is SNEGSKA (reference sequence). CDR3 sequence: CSAETDRGTTEAFF. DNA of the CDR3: TGCAGTGCAGAAACGGACAGGGGGACCACTGAAGCTTTCTTT.

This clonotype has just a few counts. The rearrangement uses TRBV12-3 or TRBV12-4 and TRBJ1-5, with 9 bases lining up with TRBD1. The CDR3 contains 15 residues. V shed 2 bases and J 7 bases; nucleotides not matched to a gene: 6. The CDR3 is CASSLRGQGRQPQHF. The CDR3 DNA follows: TGTGCCAGCAGTTTAAGGGGACAGGGAAGGCAGCCCCAGCATTTT.

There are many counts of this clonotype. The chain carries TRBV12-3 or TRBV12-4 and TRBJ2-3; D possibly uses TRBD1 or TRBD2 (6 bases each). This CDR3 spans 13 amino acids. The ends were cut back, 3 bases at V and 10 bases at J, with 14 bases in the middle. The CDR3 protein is CASSFRGDLSQYF. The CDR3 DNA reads TGTGCCAGCAGTTTTAGGGGGGACTTATCGCAGTATTTT.

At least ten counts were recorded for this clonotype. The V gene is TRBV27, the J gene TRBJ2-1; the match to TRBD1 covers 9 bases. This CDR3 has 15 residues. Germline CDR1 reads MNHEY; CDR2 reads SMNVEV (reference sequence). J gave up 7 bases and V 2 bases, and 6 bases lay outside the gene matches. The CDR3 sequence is CASSLEQGAANEQFF. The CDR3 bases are TGTGCCAGCAGTTTAGAACAGGGGGCAGCTAATGAGCAGTTCTTC.

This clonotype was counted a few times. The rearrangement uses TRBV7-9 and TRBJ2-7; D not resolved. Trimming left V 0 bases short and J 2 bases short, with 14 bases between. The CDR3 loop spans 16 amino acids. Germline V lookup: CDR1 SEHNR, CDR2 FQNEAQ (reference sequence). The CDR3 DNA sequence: TGTGCCAGCAGCTTAGCCCCACGTCAGATAGCCTACGAGCAGTACTTC. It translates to CASSLAPRQIAYEQYF.